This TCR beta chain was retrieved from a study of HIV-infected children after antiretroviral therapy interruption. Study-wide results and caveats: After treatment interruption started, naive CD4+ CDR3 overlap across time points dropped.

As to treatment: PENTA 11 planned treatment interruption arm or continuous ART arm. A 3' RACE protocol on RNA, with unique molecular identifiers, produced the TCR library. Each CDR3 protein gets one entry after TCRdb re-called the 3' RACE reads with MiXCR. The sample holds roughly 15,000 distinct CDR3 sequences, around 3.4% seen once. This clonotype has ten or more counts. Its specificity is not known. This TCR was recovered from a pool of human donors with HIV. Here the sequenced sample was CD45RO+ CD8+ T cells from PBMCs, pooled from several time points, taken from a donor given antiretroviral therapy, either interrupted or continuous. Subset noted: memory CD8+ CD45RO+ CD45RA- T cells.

CDR3 bases: TGTGCCAGCAGTGAATTTGGGTACAATGAGCAGTTCTTC. It codes for CASSEFGYNEQFF. The chain uses TRBV2 and TRBJ2-1; the D is unclear. V was clipped by 2 bases and J by 4 bases, with 6 bases between them. CDR1 and CDR2 from the germline V gene are SNHLY and FYNNEI. This CDR3 contains 13 residues. The full variable domain, with the rest looked up from reference TRBV2 and TRBJ2-1, is EPEVTQTPSHQVTQMGQEVILRCVPISNHLYFYWYRQILGQKVEFLVSFYNNEISEKSEIFDDQFSVERPDGSNFTLKIRSTKLEDSAMYFCASSEFGYNEQFFGPGTRLTVL.